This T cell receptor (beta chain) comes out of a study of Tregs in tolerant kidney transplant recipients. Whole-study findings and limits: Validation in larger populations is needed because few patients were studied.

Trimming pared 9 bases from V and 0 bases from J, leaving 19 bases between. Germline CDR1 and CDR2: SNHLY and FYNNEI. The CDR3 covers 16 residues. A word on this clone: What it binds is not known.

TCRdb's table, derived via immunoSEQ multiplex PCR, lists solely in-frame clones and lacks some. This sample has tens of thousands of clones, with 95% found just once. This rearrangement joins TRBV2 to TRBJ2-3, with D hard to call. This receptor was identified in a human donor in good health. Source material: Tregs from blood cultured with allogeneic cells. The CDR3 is CASKRLRSLSTDTQYF. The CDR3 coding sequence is TGTGCCAGTAAAAGACTTCGGTCCCTGAGCACAGATACGCAGTATTTT.